Following are 25 T cell receptor beta chains from one sample sequenced in a study of cytotoxic CD8 clonotypes in ibrutinib-treated CLL. Sequencing was performed with immunoSEQ multiplex PCR; in TCRdb, only in-frame clones are kept and a portion is missing. The sample holds about 130,000 clones, 80% to 90% seen once. Specimen: PBMCs, collected after 24 months of ibrutinib treatment. Receptors originate from a human donor with chronic lymphocytic leukemia.

The V call is TRBV19, the J call TRBJ1-2; possible D gene TRBD1, 5 bases. V was cut by 8 bases and J by 4 bases, with 17 bases left in between. CDR1 is LNHDA and CDR2 is SQIVND in the germline V gene (reference sequence). This CDR3 is built from 14 residues. The CDR3 spells CASADGTRFYGYTF. CDR3 nucleotide sequence: TGTGCCAGTGCGGACGGGACTCGCTTCTATGGCTACACCTTC.

Only one count was recorded for this clone. This chain connects TRBV11-2 to TRBJ2-7, with no clear D. Germline V gene data show CDR1 as SGHAT and CDR2 as FQNNGV. The CDR3 loop spans 13 amino acids. V dropped 6 bases and J dropped 6 bases, with 15 bases sitting between them. The CDR3 coding sequence is TGTGCCAGCAGTTACCCCTTTGTGGTCGAGCAGTACTTC. It translates to CASSYPFVVEQYF. Full variable domain (rest looked up from reference TRBV11-2 and TRBJ2-7): EAGVAQSPRYKIIEKRQSVAFWCNPISGHATLYWYQQILGQGPKLLIQFQNNGVVDDSQLPKDRFSAERLKGVDSTLKIQPAKLEDSAVYLCASSYPFVVEQYFGPGTRLTVT.

V and J are TRBV5-5 and TRBJ1-6; possible D gene TRBD1, 5 bases. Germline lookup yields CDR1 SGHKS and CDR2 YYEKEE (reference sequence). This CDR3 spans 15 amino acids. V lost 0 bases, J lost 6 bases, and 10 bases lay in between. DNA for the CDR3: TGTGCCAGCAGCTTGGTGGCGGGGGGTAATTCACCCCTCCACTTT. Its translation: CASSLVAGGNSPLHF.

The chain couples TRBV5-1 to TRBJ1-2; TRBD1 aligns across 9 bases. Germline assignment: CDR1 SGHRS and CDR2 YFSETQ. The J segment lost 4 bases and the V segment lost 4 bases, leaving 8 bases of the junction unmatched. This CDR3 region has 15 residues. The CDR3 DNA follows: TGCGCCAGCAGCGTTACAGGGGGCGCGAGCTATGGCTACACCTTC. Translated: CASSVTGGASYGYTF.

This sequence joins TRBV5-8 and TRBJ2-1; possibly TRBD1 for D (6 bases). V shed 1 base and J shed 5 bases, with 16 bases lying between them. The CDR3 totals 16 residues. Germline V CDR1 and CDR2: SGHTS, YDEGEE. CDR3 in amino acids: CASSLLQGVGHNEQFF. For the CDR3, the DNA is TGTGCCAGCAGCTTGTTACAGGGAGTGGGACACAATGAGCAGTTCTTC.

The rearrangement uses TRBV19 and TRBJ2-4; D is undetermined. CDR1 is LNHDA, CDR2 SQIVND, per germline (reference sequence). The CDR3 length is 15 residues. V gave up 4 bases and J gave up 6 bases, with 16 bases separating them. The chain's CDR3 is CASSTPGSRGNIQYF. The CDR3 bases are TGTGCCAGTAGTACTCCAGGATCTCGAGGAAACATTCAGTACTTC.

The genes are TRBV19 and TRBJ2-6; a possible D gene is TRBD2 (5 bases). Germline CDR1 LNHDA, CDR2 SQIVND (reference sequence). This CDR3 spans 15 amino acids. V was trimmed by 4 bases and J by 2 bases, leaving 9 bases between them. This chain's CDR3 is CASSTETTGANVLTF. The CDR3 DNA is TGTGCCAGTAGTACAGAGACTACTGGGGCCAACGTCCTGACTTTC.

This clone was observed once. The CDR3 DNA reads as TGTGCCAGCAGCTTAGACCTTTACCTCTCCTATAATTCACCCCTCCACTTT. Protein sequence: CASSLDLYLSYNSPLHF. V gene TRBV7-2 combines with J gene TRBJ1-6; D is ambiguous. The CDR3 totals 17 residues. V dropped 1 base and J dropped 0 bases, with 10 bases sitting between them. Germline values: CDR1 SGHTA, CDR2 FQGNSA.

The rearrangement joins TRBV6-5 to TRBJ2-1; 7 bases agree with TRBD1. Germline CDR1 and CDR2: MNHEY and SVGAGI. The CDR3 totals 14 residues. V dropped 6 bases and J dropped 5; count of bases not matched to a gene: 7. CDR3 DNA: TGTGCCAGCAGGCTACCGACAGGGCACAATGAGCAGTTCTTC. Translation: CASRLPTGHNEQFF.

The chain joins TRBV15 to TRBJ2-5; 7 bases match TRBD1. Per the germline V gene, CDR1 is LNHNV and CDR2 is YYDKDF (reference sequence). With V trimmed by 1 base and J by 2 bases, 10 bases remained unmatched. This CDR3 spans 17 amino acids. The CDR3 spells CATSRGGHAGGQETQYF. The CDR3 DNA reads as TGTGCCACCAGCAGAGGAGGACATGCAGGGGGACAAGAGACCCAGTACTTC. The whole variable domain, remainder taken from reference TRBV15 and TRBJ2-5, is DAMVIQNPRYQVTQFGKPVTLSCSQTLNHNVMYWYQQKSSQAPKLLFHYYDKDFNNEADTPDNFQSRRPNTSFCFLDIRSPGLGDTAMYLCATSRGGHAGGQETQYFGPGTRLLVL.

There are a few counts of this clone. The V and J genes are TRBV5-4 and TRBJ1-2; D remains unclear. The germline V gene encodes CDR1 SGHNT and CDR2 YYREEE (reference sequence). The CDR3 consists of 14 residues. Between the trimmed V and J ends, which lost 0 bases and 2 bases, there was a span of 8 bases. This CDR3 is CASSLGQQNYGYTF. The CDR3 bases are TGTGCCAGCAGCTTGGGGCAACAGAACTATGGCTACACCTTC.

This sequence joins TRBV7-2 and TRBJ1-2, with D hard to call. Germline V gene data show CDR1 as SGHTA and CDR2 as FQGNSA. This CDR3 is built from 13 residues. The ends were cut back, 7 bases at V and 4 bases at J, with 13 bases in the middle. The CDR3 bases are TGTGCCAGCACTATTGACACTCTCTATGGCTACACCTTC. As protein: CASTIDTLYGYTF.

The J gene is TRBJ1-1, the V gene TRBV28; TRBD1 agrees at 10 bases. This CDR3 has 15 amino acids. CDR1 and CDR2 from the germline V gene are MDHEN and SYDVKM. The V and J ends lost 5 bases and 5 bases, in that order; junction bases with no gene match: 8. The CDR3: CASSPWDRGGTEAFF. Written as DNA, the CDR3 is TGTGCCAGCAGTCCTTGGGACAGGGGAGGGACTGAAGCTTTCTTT.

This clone showed up just a few times. The V call is TRBV2, the J call TRBJ2-2, with 8 bases lining up with TRBD2. Trimming at V came to 7 bases and at J to 7 bases, leaving 11 bases not matched to a gene. This CDR3 is 15 amino acids long. Germline lookup yields CDR1 SNHLY and CDR2 FYNNEI. CDR3 coding DNA: TGTGCCAGCACCCTAAAGCGGGGGACTGTCGGGGAGCTGTTTTTT. This encodes CASTLKRGTVGELFF.

The J gene is TRBJ1-1, the V gene TRBV10-3; 10 bases agree with TRBD1. CDR1 and CDR2 (germline): ENHRY, SYGVKD. The ends lost 8 bases at V and 2 bases at J; junction bases unmatched: 20. The CDR3 has 19 amino acids. The CDR3 sequence: CAIPEPAPDRGTNNTEAFF. Here the CDR3 DNA reads TGTGCCATCCCCGAACCAGCACCGGACAGGGGGACTAATAACACTGAAGCTTTCTTT.

The chain recombines TRBV6-5 with TRBJ1-5; D is undetermined. CDR1 is MNHEY, CDR2 SVGAGI, per germline. With 5 bases removed from V and 0 bases from J, the gap between germline ends came to 5 bases. The CDR3 loop spans 13 amino acids. For the CDR3, the DNA is TGTGCCAGCAGTGGAGATAGCAATCAGCCCCAGCATTTT. Amino acids: CASSGDSNQPQHF.

The sample holds a few counts of this clone. This rearrangement joins TRBV19 to TRBJ1-2; tentative D call: TRBD1 (5 bases). This CDR3 is 14 amino acids long. V lost 3 bases to trimming and J lost 6 bases, with 14 bases between them. CDR1 is LNHDA and CDR2 is SQIVND in the germline V gene (reference sequence). CDR3 loop: CASSMGWGTDGYTF. The DNA of the CDR3 is TGTGCCAGTAGTATGGGTTGGGGCACGGATGGCTACACCTTC.

The chain combines TRBV5-8 with TRBJ2-1; D is unresolved. The V gene lost 5 bases and the J gene lost 0 bases, with 18 bases spanning the gap. The germline V gene has CDR1 SGHTS and CDR2 YDEGEE. The CDR3 contains 17 residues. CDR3 DNA sequence: TGTGCCAGCAGTTTTACCTTTACAGCGAGCTCCTACAATGAGCAGTTCTTC. This encodes CASSFTFTASSYNEQFF. The variable domain in full, completed from reference TRBV5-8 and TRBJ2-1, reads EAGVTQSPTHLIKTRGQQATLRCSPISGHTSVYWYQQALGLGLQFLLWYDEGEERNRGNFPPRFSGRQFPNYSSELNVNALELEDSALYLCASSFTFTASSYNEQFFGPGTRLTVL.

The chain combines TRBV11-2 with TRBJ2-2; 14 bases line up with TRBD2. J gave up 8 bases and V 3 bases, and 2 bases lay outside the gene matches. This CDR3 comprises 15 residues. Germline values: CDR1 SGHAT, CDR2 FQNNGV. CDR3 in DNA: TGTGCCAGCAGCTTGACTAGCGGGAGGGCGGGGGAGCTGTTTTTT. It translates to CASSLTSGRAGELFF.

This clone was detected only once. V and J are TRBV7-2 and TRBJ2-5; D unresolved. CDR1 and CDR2 from the germline V gene are SGHTA and FQGNSA. This CDR3 contains 13 residues. V was shortened by 5 bases and J by 0 bases, with 7 bases between the two germline ends. The CDR3 coding sequence is TGTGCCAGCAGCCCCCCATACCAAGAGACCCAGTACTTC. This sequence encodes CASSPPYQETQYF.

About this clone itself: One end of the junction fails to match germline, which may point to a read error. The chain employs TRBV6-1 and TRBJ1-5; D is unclear. The germline CDR1 and CDR2 sequences are MNHNS and SASEGT. CDR3 length equals 12 residues. Here the CDR3 reads CASSEFSQPRSF. DNA of the CDR3: TGTGCCAGCAGTGAATTTAGTCAGCCCCGTTCGTTT.

The gene calls are TRBV30 and TRBJ2-1; possible D gene TRBD2, 5 bases. There are 14 residues in the CDR3. Germline assignment: CDR1 GTSNPN and CDR2 SVGIG (reference sequence). V lost 5 bases and J 3 bases, leaving 14 bases between the germline ends. CDR3: CAWVRAGFYNEQFF. The DNA for the CDR3 is TGTGCCTGGGTGCGGGCGGGCTTCTACAATGAGCAGTTCTTC.

The chain carries TRBV4-3 and TRBJ2-3; 9 nucleotides align to TRBD2. Germline CDR1 LGHNA, CDR2 YSLEER. V trimming: 4 bases; J trimming: 6 bases; junction bases outside the gene matches: 5. This CDR3 comprises 14 residues. The CDR3, as DNA: TGCGCCAGCAGCCGGGGACTAGCCGTTGATACGCAGTATTTT. It translates to CASSRGLAVDTQYF.

This clone has only one observation. This chain uses TRBV7-3 with TRBJ2-7; 7 bases map to TRBD1. This CDR3 has 13 residues. CDR1 is SGHTA, CDR2 FQGTGA, per germline. The J segment lost 6 bases and the V segment lost 4 bases, leaving 6 bases of the junction unmatched. The CDR3 here is CASSSTGFGEQYF. CDR3 sequence (DNA): TGTGCCAGCAGCTCGACAGGGTTCGGCGAGCAGTACTTC.

V gene TRBV6-6 combines with J gene TRBJ2-2; D is undetermined. V was clipped by 2 bases and J by 2 bases, with 6 bases between them. CDR3 length: 14 residues. The germline V gene has CDR1 MNHNY and CDR2 SVGAGI (reference sequence). The CDR3 sequence: CASSYSPNTGELFF. The DNA for the CDR3 is TGTGCCAGCAGTTACAGCCCAAACACCGGGGAGCTGTTTTTT.